These 2 T cell receptor beta chains share one sample of origin, sequenced in a study of T cell repertoires in cytomegalovirus infection. The antigens for these receptors are not known. Each CDR3 protein gets one entry after TCRdb re-called the reads with MiXCR. The table includes 550,000 to 700,000 distinct CDR3 sequences, approximately 40% detected once. Sequencing was performed on cultured PBMCs, taken from culture after CMV antigen stimulation. Receptors originate from a human donor in good health (CMV status not recorded). Some clones in this sample may be carry-over from other donors' samples.

The chain employs TRBV27 and TRBJ2-3, with 8 bases that match TRBD2. Germline V gives CDR1 MNHEY, CDR2 SMNVEV (reference sequence). The CDR3 totals 15 residues. Losses at the gene ends were 5 bases for V and 4 bases for J; bases not matched to a gene: 8. Written as DNA, the CDR3 is TGTGCCAGCAGTCAAGCGGGAGATTTTGCAGATACGCAGTATTTT. Its protein product is CASSQAGDFADTQYF.

The chain couples TRBV19 to TRBJ2-5; tentatively, D is TRBD2 (5 bases). Germline V gives CDR1 LNHDA, CDR2 SQIVND (reference sequence). The CDR3 has 16 amino acids. Trimming took off 1 base at V and 3 bases at J, with 15 bases between the two ends. CDR3 loop: CASSIAPAWRKETQYF. The CDR3 nucleotides read TGTGCCAGTAGTATAGCCCCAGCGTGGAGGAAAGAGACCCAGTACTTC.